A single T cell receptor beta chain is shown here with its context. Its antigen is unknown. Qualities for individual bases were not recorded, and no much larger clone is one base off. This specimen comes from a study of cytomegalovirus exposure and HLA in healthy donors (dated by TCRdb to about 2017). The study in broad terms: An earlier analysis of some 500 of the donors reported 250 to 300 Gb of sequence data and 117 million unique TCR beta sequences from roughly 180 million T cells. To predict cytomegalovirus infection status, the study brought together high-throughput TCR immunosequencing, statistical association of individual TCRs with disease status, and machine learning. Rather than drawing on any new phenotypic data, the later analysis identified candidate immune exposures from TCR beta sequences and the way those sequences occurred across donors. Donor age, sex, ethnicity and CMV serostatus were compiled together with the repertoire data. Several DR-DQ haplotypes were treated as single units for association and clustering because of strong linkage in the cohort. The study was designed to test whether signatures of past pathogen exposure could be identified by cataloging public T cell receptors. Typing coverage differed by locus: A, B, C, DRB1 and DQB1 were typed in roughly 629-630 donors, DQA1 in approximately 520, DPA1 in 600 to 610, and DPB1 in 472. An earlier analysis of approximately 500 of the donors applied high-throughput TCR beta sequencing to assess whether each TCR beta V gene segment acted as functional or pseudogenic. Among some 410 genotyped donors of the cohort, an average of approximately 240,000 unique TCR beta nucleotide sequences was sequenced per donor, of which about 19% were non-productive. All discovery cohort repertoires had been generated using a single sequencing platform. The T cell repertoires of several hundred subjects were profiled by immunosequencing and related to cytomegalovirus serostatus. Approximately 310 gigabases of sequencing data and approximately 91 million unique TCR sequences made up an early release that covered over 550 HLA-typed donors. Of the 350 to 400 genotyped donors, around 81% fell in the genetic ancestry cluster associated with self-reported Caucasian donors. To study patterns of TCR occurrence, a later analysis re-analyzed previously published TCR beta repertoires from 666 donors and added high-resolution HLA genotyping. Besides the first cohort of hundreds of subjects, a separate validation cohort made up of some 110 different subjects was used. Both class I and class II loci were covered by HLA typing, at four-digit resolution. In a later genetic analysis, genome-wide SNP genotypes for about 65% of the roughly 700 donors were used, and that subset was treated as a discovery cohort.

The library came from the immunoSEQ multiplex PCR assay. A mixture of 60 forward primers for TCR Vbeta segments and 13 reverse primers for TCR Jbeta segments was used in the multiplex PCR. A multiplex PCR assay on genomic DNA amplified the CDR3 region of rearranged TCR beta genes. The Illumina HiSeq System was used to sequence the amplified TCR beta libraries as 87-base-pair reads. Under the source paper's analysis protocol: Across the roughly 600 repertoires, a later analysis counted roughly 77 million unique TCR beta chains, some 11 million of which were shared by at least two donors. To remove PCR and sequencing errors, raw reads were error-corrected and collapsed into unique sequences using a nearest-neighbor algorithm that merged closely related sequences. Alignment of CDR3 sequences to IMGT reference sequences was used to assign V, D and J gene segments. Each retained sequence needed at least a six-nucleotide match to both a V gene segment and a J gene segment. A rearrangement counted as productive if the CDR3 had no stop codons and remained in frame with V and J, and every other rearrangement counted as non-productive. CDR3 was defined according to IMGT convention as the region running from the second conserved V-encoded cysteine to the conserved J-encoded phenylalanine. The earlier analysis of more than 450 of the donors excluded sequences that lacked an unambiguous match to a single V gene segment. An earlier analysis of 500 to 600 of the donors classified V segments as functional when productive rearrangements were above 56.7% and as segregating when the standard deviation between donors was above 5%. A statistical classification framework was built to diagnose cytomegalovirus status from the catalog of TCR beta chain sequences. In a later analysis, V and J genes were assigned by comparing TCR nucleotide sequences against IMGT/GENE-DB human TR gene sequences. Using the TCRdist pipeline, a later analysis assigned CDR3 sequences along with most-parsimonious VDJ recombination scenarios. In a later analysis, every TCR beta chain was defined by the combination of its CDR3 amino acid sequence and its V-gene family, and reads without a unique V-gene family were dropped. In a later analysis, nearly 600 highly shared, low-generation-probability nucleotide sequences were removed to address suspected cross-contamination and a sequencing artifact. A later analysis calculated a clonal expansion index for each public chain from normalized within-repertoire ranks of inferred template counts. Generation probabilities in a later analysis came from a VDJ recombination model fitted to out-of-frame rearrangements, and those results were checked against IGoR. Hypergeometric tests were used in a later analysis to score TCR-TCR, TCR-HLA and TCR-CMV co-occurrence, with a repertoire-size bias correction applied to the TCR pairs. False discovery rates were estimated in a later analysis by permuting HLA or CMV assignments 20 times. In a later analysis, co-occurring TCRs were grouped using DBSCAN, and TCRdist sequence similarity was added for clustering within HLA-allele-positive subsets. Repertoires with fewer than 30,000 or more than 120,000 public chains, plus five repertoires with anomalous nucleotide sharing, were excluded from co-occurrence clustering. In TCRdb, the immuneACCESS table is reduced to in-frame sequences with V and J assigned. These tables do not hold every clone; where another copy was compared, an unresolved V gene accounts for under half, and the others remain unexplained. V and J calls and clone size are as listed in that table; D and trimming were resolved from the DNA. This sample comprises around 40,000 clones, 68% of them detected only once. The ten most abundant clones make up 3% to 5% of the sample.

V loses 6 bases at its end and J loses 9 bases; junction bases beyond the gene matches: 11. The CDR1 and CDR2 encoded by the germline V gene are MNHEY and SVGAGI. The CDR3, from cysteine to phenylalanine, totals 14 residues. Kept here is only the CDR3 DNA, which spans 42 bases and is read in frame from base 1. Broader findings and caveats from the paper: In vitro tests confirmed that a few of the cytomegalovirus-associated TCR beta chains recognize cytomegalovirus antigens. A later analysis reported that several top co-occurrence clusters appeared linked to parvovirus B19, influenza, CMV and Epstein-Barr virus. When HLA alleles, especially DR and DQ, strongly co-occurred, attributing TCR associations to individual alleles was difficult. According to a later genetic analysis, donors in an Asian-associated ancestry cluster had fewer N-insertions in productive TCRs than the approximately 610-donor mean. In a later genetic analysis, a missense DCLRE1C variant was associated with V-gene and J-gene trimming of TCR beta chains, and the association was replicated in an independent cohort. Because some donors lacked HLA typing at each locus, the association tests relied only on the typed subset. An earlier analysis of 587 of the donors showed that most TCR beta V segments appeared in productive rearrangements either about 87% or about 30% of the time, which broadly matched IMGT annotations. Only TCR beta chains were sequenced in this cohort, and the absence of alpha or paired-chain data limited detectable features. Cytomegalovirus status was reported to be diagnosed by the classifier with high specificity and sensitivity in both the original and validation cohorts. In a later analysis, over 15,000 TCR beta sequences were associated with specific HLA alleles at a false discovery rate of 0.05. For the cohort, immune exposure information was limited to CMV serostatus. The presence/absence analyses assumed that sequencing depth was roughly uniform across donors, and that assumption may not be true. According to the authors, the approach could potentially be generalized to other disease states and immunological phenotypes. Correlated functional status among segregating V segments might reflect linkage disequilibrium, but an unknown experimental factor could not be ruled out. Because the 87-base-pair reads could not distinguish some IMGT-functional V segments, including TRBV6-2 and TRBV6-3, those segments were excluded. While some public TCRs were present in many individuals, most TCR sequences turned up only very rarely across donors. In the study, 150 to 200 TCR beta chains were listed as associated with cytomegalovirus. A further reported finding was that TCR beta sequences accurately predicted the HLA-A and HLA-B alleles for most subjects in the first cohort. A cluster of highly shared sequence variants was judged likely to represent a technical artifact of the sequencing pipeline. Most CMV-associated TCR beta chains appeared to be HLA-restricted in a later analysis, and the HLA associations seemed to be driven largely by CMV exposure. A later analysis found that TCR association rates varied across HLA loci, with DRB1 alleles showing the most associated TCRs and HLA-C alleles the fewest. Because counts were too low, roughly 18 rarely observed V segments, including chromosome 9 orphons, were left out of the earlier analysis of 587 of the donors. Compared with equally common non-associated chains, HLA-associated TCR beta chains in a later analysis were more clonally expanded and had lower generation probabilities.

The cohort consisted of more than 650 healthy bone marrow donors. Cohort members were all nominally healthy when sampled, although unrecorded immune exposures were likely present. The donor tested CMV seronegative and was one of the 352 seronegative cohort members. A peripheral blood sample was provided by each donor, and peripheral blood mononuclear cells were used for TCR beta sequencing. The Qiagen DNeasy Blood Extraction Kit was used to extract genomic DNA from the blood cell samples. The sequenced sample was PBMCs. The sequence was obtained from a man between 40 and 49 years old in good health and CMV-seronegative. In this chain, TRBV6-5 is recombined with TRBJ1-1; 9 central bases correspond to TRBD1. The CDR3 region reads CASRAGTGLKQAFF. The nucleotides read TGTGCCAGCAGAGCCGGGACAGGGCTAAAACAAGCTTTCTTT.